These T cell receptor beta chains were read from a single sample in a study of control samples from healthy donors and cancer patients. Sequencing was performed with immunoSEQ multiplex PCR; in TCRdb, only in-frame clones are kept and a portion is missing. The sample lists about 63,000 clones, approximately 85% occurring once. The sample taken for sequencing was blood. The origin of the receptors is a man in his forties in good health. Both conserved end residues are trimmed from each CDR3. Fields, in order: D gene, J gene, V gene, CDR3 protein. D genes are given only for firm matches.

- TRBJ1-5 TRBV28 ASNVGQGFFQPQH
- TRBJ1-3 TRBV28 ASSLRGAGNTIY
- TRBJ1-2 TRBV29-1 SVPTGGLSYGYT
- TRBJ1-1 TRBV11-1 ASRGAGFMNTEAF
- TRBJ2-5 TRBV27 ASSLSPSVYETQY
- TRBJ1-1 TRBV5-1 ASSFGTQNTEAF
TRBD1 TRBJ1-1 TRBV28 ASSLATGVTEAF
- TRBJ1-3 TRBV3-1/TRBV3-2 ASSQRASTERGNTIY
TRBD2 TRBJ2-1 TRBV5-1 ASSWASGYNEQF
- TRBJ2-7 TRBV11-1 ASSSGSFYEQY
- TRBJ2-7 TRBV20-1 SAIILGEQY
- TRBJ2-7 TRBV5-4 ASSLDGTSYEQY
TRBD1 TRBJ2-1 TRBV5-6 ASSDPRTGGGNEQF